This T cell receptor beta chain was sequenced in a study of graft-versus-host responses after intestinal transplantation. For the study at large: Isolated intestinal, liver-intestinal, or multivisceral transplants had been given to the recipients. Induction with anti-thymocyte globulin, then tacrolimus and steroids for three to four years, was given to all recipients. Study observations and caveats: High graft-versus-host to host-versus-graft clonal ratios were seen in allografts of patients with graft-donor T cell macrochimerism. Early declines in HvG clones that occurred post-transplant were associated with peak circulating GvH clone levels.

Concerning this clone: What it binds is not known.

Germline CDR1 is MNHNY and CDR2 is SVGAGI (reference sequence). J lost 5 bases, V lost 4 bases, and 7 bases had no gene match. The CDR3 loop spans 14 amino acids. Some clones are missing from TCRdb's copy, which holds only in-frame ones; the method was immunoSEQ multiplex PCR. Altogether just over 95,000 clones are present, 90% to 95% being singletons, with the ten largest covering approximately 0.17%. V and J are TRBV6-6 and TRBJ1-1; 7 nucleotides align to TRBD1. The starting material was unstimulated CD4+ T cells sorted from spleen or lymph node cells, obtained before intestinal transplant. This clonotype was obtained from a human donor who received an intestinal transplant. CDR3 protein: CASSSSGRGTEAFF. The CDR3 DNA sequence: TGTGCCAGCAGTTCCTCGGGCAGGGGGACTGAAGCTTTCTTT.